This entry is about one T cell receptor beta chain. Its antigen remains unidentified. This entry comes from a study of prognosis after radiotherapy for stage I lung cancer. Study context: About 15 patients had newly diagnosed primary stage I lung tumors, and five had oligometastatic NSCLC after surgical resection of the primary tumor.

A draw of around 6.2 milliliters of peripheral blood took place at each of two time points. The V gene's germline CDR1 is SGHNT and CDR2 YYREEE (reference sequence). Losses at the gene ends were 0 bases for V and 0 bases for J; bases not matched to a gene: 2. The CDR3 sequence is 16 residues long. From genomic DNA, TCR beta CDR3 was amplified by two-round multiplex PCR. The first round of PCR was done with primers that matched each TRBV and TRBJ gene. During the second PCR round, universal primers were used. TCRdb reanalysed the multiplex PCR reads using MiXCR and keeps one entry per CDR3 protein. The sample consists of around 23,000 distinct CDR3 sequences, less than 50% of them appearing once. Study-wide points: Post-treatment Shannon entropy following stereotactic body radiation therapy was lower among patients who developed distant metastases.

The source of this sequence is a donor of 50 years or more with non-small cell lung cancer. Sequencing was performed on PBMCs, taken before or after stereotactic body radiation therapy (not recorded which). The rearrangement links TRBV5-4 to TRBJ2-2; TRBD2 matches at 7 bases. CDR3 DNA sequence: TGTGCCAGCAGCTTGGGCGGGGGTACGAACACCGGGGAGCTGTTTTTT. As protein: CASSLGGGTNTGELFF.